This T cell receptor (beta chain) was identified during a study of T-cell memory formation after mild COVID-19. The CDR3 contains 12 residues. Trimming stripped 4 bases from V and 4 bases from J, with 7 bases between. The 5'RACE method, run with constant-segment primers, produced TCR alpha and TCR beta cDNA libraries (carrying sample barcodes and UMIs). MiXCR, applied by TCRdb to the 5' RACE reads, yields one record per CDR3 protein. The repertoire includes around 200,000 distinct CDR3 sequences, about 27% of them detected once, and over 9.5% sits in the top ten. The source of this sequence is an adult woman who had mild COVID-19 (a few samples of this study predate the infection). Cell type and time point are not known. V gene TRBV12-3 or TRBV12-4 combines with J gene TRBJ1-2; D uncertain. Sequenced: PBMCs or a T cell subset sorted from them (not recorded which). Written as DNA, the CDR3 is TGTGCCAGCAGTTGGACCCCCTATGGCTACACCTTC. Amino acids: CASSWTPYGYTF.